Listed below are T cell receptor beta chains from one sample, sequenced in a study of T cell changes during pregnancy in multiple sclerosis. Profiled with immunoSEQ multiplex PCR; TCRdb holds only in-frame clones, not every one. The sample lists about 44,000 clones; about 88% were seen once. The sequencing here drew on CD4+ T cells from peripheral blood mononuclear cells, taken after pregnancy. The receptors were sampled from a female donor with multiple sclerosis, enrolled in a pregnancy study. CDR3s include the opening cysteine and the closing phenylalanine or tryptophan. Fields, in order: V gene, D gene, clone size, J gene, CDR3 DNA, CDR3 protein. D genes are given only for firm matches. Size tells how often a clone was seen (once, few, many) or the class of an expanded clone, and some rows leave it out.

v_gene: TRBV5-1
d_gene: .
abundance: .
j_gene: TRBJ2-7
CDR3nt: TGCGCCAGCAGCTTAGCGGGTAGCCTCTACGAGCAGTACTTC
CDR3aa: CASSLAGSLYEQYF

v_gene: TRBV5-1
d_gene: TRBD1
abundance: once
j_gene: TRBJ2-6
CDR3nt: TGCGCCAGCAGCCCGGGGACAGGGAGGGCCTCTGGGGCCAACGTCCTGACTTTC
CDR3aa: CASSPGTGRASGANVLTF

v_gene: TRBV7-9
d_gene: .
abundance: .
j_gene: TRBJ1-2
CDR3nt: TGTGCCAGCAGTTTCCCCGGGACACATGGCTACACCTTC
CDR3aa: CASSFPGTHGYTF

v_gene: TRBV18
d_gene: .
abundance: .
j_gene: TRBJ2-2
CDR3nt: TGTGCCAGCTCACCTGATACTATGTCGAACACCGGGGAGCTGTTTTTT
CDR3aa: CASSPDTMSNTGELFF

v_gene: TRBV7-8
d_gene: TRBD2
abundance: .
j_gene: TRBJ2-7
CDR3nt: TGTGCCAGCAGCCCCCAGCCGTGGACTAGCGCAACCTACGAGCAGTACTTC
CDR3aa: CASSPQPWTSATYEQYF

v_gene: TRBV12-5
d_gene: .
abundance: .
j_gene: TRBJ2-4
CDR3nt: TGTGCTAGTGGTTTCCGGGTCTCACGAGACGTACAAAACATTCAGTACTTC
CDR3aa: CASGFRVSRDVQNIQYF

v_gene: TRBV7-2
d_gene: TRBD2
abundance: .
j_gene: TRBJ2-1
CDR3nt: TGTGCCAGCAGCTTAATGCTAGCGGGAAACAATGAGCAGTTCTTC
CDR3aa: CASSLMLAGNNEQFF

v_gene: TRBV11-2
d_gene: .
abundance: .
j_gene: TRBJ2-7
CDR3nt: TGTGCCAGCAGCCCCGGGAGTCTGGGTTACGAGCAGTACTTC
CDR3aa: CASSPGSLGYEQYF

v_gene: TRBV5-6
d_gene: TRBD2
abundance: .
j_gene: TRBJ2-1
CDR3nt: TGTGCCAGCAGCCCCGGCCGGCTAGCGGGAGGTTTCGCCTACAATGAGCAGTTCTTC
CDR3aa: CASSPGRLAGGFAYNEQFF

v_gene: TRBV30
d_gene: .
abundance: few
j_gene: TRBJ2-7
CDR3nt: TGTGCCTGGACAGGGGGGAGCTCCTACGAGCAGTACTTC
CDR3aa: CAWTGGSSYEQYF

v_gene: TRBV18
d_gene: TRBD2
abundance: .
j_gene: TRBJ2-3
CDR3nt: TGTGCCAGCTCCCCATTGGCTAGCGGGAGCACGGATACGCAGTATTTT
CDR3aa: CASSPLASGSTDTQYF

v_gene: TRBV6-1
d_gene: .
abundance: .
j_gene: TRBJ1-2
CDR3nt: TGTGCCAGCAGTGAGCGTACGGACTATGGCTACACCTTC
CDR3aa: CASSERTDYGYTF

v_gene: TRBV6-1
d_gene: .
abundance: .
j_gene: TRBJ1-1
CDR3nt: TGTGCCAGCAGTGAATGGGAGGGGGAGACTGAAGCTTTCTTT
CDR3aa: CASSEWEGETEAFF

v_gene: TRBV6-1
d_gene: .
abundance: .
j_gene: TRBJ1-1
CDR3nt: TGTGCCAGCAGTGAATGGTACGGTAACAGACATGTAATCATGAACACTGAAGCTTTCTTT
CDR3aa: CASSEWYGNRHVIMNTEAFF

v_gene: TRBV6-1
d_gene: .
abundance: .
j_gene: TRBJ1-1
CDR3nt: TGTGCCAGCAGTGCCAGGGCGTACACTGAAGCTTTCTTT
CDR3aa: CASSARAYTEAFF

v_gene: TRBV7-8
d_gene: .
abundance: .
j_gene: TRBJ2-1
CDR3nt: TGTGCCAGCAGACCCGTGGACAGCAGCTCCTACAATGAGCAGTTCTTC
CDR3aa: CASRPVDSSSYNEQFF

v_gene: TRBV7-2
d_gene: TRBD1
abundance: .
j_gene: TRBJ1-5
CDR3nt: TGTGCCAGCAGCTCCGATCCGCCAGGGGGCTGGATGGTAGGACAGCCCCAGCATTTT
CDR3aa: CASSSDPPGGWMVGQPQHF

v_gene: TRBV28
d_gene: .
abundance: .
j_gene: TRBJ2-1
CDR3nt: TGTGCCAGCAGTCAAGGAGTTCGCGGTGAGCAGTTCTTC
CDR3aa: CASSQGVRGEQFF

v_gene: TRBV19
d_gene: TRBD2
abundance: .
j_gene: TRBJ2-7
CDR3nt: TGTGCCAGTGGGGCGGCGGGAGGGCCCTCCTACGAGCAGTACTTC
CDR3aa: CASGAAGGPSYEQYF

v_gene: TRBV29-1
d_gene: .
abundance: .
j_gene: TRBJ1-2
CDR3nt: TGCAGCGTTGATATTCCAGCGAACTATGGCTACACCTTC
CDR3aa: CSVDIPANYGYTF

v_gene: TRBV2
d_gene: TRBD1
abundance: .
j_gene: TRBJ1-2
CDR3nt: TGTGCCAGCAGCGCCGGGACAGGGAGTCTATATGGCTACACCTTC
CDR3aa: CASSAGTGSLYGYTF

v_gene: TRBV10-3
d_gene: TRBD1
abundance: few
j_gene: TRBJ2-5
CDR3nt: TGTGCCATAGCCGGGACAGGGGGCCAAGAGACCCAGTACTTC
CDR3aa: CAIAGTGGQETQYF

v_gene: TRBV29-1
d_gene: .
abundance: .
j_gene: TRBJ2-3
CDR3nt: TGCAGCGTTGGATCCACTGCTAGCACAGATACGCAGTATTTT
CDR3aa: CSVGSTASTDTQYF

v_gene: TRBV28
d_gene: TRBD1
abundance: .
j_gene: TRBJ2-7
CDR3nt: TGTGCCAGCAGTTTTCCTGGACAGGGGAACTACGAGCAGTACTTC
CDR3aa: CASSFPGQGNYEQYF

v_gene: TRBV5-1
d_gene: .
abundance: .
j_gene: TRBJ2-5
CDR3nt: TGCGCCAGCAGCCCACAGAATATCGAGACCCAGTACTTC
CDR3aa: CASSPQNIETQYF

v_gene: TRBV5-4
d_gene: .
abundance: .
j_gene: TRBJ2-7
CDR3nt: TGTGCCAGCAGCTTGGGAGGACATTACGAGCAGTACTTC
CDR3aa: CASSLGGHYEQYF

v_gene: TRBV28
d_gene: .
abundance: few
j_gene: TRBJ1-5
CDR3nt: TGTGCCAGCAGTTTATCGGGGGGCAATCAGCCCCAGCATTTT
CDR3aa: CASSLSGGNQPQHF

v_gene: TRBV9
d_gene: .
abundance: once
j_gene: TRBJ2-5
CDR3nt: TGTGCCAGCAGCGTAGGGGGCGGAGAGACCCAGTACTTC
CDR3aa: CASSVGGGETQYF

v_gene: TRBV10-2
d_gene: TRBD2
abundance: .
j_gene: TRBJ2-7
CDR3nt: TGCGCCAGCAGTGCCTTAGCGGGAGTCGGCGAGCAGTACTTC
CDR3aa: CASSALAGVGEQYF

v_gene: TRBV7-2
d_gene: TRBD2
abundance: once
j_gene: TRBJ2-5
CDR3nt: TGTGCCAGCAGCCACATGCGGGGGGGAGAGACCCAGTACTTC
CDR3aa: CASSHMRGGETQYF

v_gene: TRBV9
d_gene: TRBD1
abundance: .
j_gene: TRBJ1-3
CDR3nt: TGTGCCAGCAGCGCCTCCGACAGGGGCTCTCGAACCATATATTTT
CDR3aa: CASSASDRGSRTIYF

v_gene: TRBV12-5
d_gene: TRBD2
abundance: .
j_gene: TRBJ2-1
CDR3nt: TGTGCTAGTGGTTTGGAGGCGGGAGTCAGTGAGCAGTTCTTC
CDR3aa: CASGLEAGVSEQFF

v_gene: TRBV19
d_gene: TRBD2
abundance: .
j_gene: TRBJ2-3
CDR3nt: TGTGCCACCGGGGGGACAGATACGCAGTATTTT
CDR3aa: CATGGTDTQYF